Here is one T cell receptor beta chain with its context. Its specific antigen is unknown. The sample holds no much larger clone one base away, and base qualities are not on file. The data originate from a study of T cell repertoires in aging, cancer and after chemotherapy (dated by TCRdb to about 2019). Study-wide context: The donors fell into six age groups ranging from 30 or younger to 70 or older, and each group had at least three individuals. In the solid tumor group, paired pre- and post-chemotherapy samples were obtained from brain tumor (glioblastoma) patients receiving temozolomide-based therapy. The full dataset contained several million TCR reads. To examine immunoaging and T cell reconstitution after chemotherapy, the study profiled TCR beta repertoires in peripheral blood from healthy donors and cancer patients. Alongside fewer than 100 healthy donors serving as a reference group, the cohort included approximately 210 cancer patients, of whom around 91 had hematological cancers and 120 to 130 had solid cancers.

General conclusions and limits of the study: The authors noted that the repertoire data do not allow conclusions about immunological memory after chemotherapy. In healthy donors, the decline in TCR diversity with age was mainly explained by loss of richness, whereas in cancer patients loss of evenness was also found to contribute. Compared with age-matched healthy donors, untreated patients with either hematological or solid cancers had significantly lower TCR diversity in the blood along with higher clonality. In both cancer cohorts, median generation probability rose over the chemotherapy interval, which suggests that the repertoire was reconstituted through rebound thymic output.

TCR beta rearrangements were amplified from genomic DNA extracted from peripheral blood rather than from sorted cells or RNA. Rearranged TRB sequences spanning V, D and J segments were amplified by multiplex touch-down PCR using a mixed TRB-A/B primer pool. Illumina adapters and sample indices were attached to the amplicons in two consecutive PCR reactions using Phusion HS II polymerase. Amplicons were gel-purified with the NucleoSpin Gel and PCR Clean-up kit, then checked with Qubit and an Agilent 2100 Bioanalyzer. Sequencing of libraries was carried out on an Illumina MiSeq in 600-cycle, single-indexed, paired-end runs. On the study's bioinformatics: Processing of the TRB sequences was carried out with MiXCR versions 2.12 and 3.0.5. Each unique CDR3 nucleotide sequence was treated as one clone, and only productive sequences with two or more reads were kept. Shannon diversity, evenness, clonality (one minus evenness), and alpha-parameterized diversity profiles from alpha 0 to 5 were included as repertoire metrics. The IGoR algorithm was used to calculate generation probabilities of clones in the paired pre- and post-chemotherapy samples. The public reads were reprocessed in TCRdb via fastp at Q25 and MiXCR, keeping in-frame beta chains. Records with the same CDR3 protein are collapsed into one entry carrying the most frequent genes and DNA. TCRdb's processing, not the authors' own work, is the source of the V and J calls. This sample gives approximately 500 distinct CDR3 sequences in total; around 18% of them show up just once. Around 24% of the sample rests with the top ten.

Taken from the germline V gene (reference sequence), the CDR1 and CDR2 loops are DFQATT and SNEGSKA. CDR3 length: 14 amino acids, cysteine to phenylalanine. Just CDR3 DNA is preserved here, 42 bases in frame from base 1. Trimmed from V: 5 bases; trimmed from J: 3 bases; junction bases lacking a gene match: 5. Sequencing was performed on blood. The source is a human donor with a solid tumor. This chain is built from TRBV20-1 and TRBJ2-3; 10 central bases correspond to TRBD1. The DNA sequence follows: TGCAGTGCTCAGCGACAGGGGGCAACAGATACGCAGTATTTT. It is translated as CSAQRQGATDTQYF.